The rows below give T cell receptor beta chains drawn from one sample of a study of cytomegalovirus exposure and HLA in healthy donors. Assay used: immunoSEQ multiplex PCR; TCRdb lists only in-frame clones, some missing. The sample yields under 75,000 clones, about 96% seen once. Sequencing was done on a sample of PBMCs. The origin of the receptors is a woman younger than 35 in good health and CMV-seronegative. The CDR3 runs from the conserved cysteine through the conserved F or W. The order of the fields is V gene, D gene, clone size, J gene, CDR3 protein, CDR3 DNA. A D gene is named only where the DNA matches it firmly. Clone size, where shown, is once, few, many, or a class for clones that have expanded.

v_gene: TRBV4-3
d_gene: NA
abundance: once
j_gene: TRBJ2-1
CDR3aa: CASSQARWRREEQFF
CDR3nt: TGCGCCAGCAGCCAAGCGCGGTGGCGGAGGGAAGAGCAGTTCTTC

v_gene: TRBV7-3
d_gene: NA
abundance: once
j_gene: TRBJ1-1
CDR3aa: CASSLGVGGGTEAFF
CDR3nt: TGTGCCAGCAGCTTAGGTGTGGGGGGGGGCACTGAAGCTTTCTTT

v_gene: TRBV5-4
d_gene: TRBD2
abundance: NA
j_gene: TRBJ2-1
CDR3aa: CASSNPGGGHEQFF
CDR3nt: TGTGCCAGCAGCAACCCCGGGGGGGGCCATGAGCAGTTCTTC

v_gene: TRBV2
d_gene: TRBD2
abundance: NA
j_gene: TRBJ2-3
CDR3aa: CASGGLAGLGDTQYF
CDR3nt: TGTGCCAGCGGTGGGCTAGCGGGGTTGGGAGATACGCAGTATTTT

v_gene: TRBV6-1
d_gene: TRBD2
abundance: NA
j_gene: TRBJ2-7
CDR3aa: CASSEGWGGAEQYF
CDR3nt: TGTGCCAGCAGTGAAGGATGGGGAGGGGCCGAGCAGTACTTC

v_gene: TRBV4-3
d_gene: NA
abundance: NA
j_gene: TRBJ2-7
CDR3aa: CASSQDGSYEQYF
CDR3nt: TGCGCCAGCAGCCAAGATGGCAGCTACGAGCAGTACTTC

v_gene: TRBV28
d_gene: TRBD1
abundance: NA
j_gene: TRBJ2-5
CDR3aa: CASSLYPGQGVEETQYF
CDR3nt: TGTGCCAGCAGTTTGTACCCGGGACAGGGGGTGGAAGAGACCCAGTACTTC

v_gene: TRBV2
d_gene: NA
abundance: NA
j_gene: TRBJ2-1
CDR3aa: CASSDGRTPSSYNEQFF
CDR3nt: TGTGCCAGCAGTGACGGGAGAACACCGAGCTCCTACAATGAGCAGTTCTTC

v_gene: TRBV29-1
d_gene: TRBD2
abundance: NA
j_gene: TRBJ2-1
CDR3aa: CSVSGTPNEQFF
CDR3nt: TGCAGCGTAAGCGGGACCCCCAATGAGCAGTTCTTC

v_gene: TRBV27
d_gene: NA
abundance: NA
j_gene: TRBJ1-2
CDR3aa: CASSIDGNYGYTF
CDR3nt: TGTGCCAGCAGTATCGACGGGAACTATGGCTACACCTTC

v_gene: TRBV5-1
d_gene: TRBD2
abundance: NA
j_gene: TRBJ2-1
CDR3aa: CASSPLPGQARLAGTGSYNEQFF
CDR3nt: TGCGCCAGCAGCCCCCTCCCTGGGCAGGCCCGACTAGCGGGGACGGGGTCCTACAATGAGCAGTTCTTC

v_gene: TRBV5-1
d_gene: TRBD2
abundance: NA
j_gene: TRBJ2-3
CDR3aa: CASSSSGPGPDTQYF
CDR3nt: TGCGCCAGCAGCTCTAGCGGCCCGGGCCCAGATACGCAGTATTTT

v_gene: TRBV19
d_gene: NA
abundance: NA
j_gene: TRBJ1-3
CDR3aa: CASRVSSGNTIYF
CDR3nt: TGTGCCAGTAGGGTCAGCTCTGGAAACACCATATATTTT